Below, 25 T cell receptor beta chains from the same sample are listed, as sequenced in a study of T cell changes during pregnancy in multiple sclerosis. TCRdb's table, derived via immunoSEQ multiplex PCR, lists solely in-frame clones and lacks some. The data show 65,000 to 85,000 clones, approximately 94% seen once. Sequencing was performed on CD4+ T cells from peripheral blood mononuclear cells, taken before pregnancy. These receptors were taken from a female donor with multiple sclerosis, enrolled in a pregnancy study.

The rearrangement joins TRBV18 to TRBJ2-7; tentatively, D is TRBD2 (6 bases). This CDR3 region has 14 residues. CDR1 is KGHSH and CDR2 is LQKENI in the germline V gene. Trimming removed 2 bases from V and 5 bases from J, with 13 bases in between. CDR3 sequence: CASSPMTSANEQYF. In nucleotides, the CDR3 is TGTGCCAGCTCACCAATGACTAGTGCCAACGAGCAGTACTTC.

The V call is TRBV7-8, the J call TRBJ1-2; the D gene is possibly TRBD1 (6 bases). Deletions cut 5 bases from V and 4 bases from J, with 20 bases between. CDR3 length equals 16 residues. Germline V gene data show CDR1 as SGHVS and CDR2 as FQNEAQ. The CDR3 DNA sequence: TGTGCCAGCAGCCACTTATCCCGGACAGCAACCTATGGCTACACCTTC. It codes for CASSHLSRTATYGYTF.

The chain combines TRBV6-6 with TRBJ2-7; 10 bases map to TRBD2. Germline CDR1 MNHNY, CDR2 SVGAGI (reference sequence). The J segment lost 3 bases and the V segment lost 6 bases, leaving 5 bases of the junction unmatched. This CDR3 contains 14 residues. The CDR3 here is CASSFGLAVYEQYF. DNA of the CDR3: TGTGCCAGCAGCTTCGGACTAGCGGTCTACGAGCAGTACTTC.

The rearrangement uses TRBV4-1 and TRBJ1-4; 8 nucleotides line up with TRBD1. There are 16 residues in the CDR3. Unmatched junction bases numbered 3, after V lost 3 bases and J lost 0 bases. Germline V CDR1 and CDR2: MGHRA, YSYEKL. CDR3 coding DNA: TGCGCCAGCAGCCACGGGGGACAGGCAACTAATGAAAAACTGTTTTTT. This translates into CASSHGGQATNEKLFF.

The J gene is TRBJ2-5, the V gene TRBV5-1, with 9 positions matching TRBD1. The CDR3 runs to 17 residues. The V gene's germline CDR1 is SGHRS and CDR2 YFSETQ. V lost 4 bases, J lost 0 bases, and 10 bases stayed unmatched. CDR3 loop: CASSPSTGGTYQETQYF. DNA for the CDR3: TGCGCCAGCAGCCCCTCGACAGGGGGGACCTACCAAGAGACCCAGTACTTC.

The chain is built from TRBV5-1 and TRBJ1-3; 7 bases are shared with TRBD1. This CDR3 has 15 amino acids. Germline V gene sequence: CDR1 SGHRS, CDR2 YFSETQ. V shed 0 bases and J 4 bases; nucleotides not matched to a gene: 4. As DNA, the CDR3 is TGCGCCAGCAGCTTGGCAGGGGGAACAGGAAACACCATATATTTT. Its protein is CASSLAGGTGNTIYF.

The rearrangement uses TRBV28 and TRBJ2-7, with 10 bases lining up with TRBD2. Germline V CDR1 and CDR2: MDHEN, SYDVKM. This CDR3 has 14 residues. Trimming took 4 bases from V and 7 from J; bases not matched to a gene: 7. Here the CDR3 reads CASSSLAGNREQYF. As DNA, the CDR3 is TGTGCCAGCAGTTCACTAGCGGGGAATCGGGAGCAGTACTTC. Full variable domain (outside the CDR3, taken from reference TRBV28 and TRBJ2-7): DVKVTQSSRYLVKRTGEKVFLECVQDMDHENMFWYRQDPGLGLRLIYFSYDVKMKEKGDIPEGYSVSREKKERFSLILESASTNQTSMYLCASSSLAGNREQYFGPGTRLTVT.

CDR3 region: CASSLSGAGNQPQHF. The CDR3 DNA is TGCGCCAGCAGCTTGAGCGGGGCTGGCAATCAGCCCCAGCATTTT. V is TRBV5-1 and J is TRBJ1-5; D possibly corresponds to TRBD1 (5 bases). Trimming left V 1 base short and J 2 bases short, with 10 bases between. The CDR3 contains 15 residues. The germline gives CDR1 SGHRS, CDR2 YFSETQ.

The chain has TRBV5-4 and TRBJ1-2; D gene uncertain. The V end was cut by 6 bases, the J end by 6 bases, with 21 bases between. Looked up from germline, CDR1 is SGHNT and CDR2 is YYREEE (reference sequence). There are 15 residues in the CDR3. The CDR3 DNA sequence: TGTGCCAGCACCCCCAACTTCGGGAGCCTTGATGGCTACACCTTC. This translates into CASTPNFGSLDGYTF.

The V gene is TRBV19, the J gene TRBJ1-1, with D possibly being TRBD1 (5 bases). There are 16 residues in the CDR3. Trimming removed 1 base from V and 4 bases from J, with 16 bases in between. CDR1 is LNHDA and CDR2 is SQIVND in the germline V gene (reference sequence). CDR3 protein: CASSIAPRQGSTEAFF. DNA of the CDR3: TGTGCCAGTAGTATAGCCCCCCGCCAGGGAAGCACTGAAGCTTTCTTT.

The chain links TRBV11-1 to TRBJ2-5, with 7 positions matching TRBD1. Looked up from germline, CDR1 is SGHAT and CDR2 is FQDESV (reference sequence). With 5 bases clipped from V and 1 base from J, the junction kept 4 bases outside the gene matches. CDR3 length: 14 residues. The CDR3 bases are TGTGCCAGCAGCCTATGGGACAGCCAAGAGACCCAGTACTTC. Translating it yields CASSLWDSQETQYF.

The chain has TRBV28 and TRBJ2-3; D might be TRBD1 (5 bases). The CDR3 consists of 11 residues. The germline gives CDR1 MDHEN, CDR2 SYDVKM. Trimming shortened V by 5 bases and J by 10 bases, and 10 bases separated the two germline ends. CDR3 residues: CASSRLGAQYF. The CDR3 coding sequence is TGTGCCAGCAGTCGTTTAGGGGCGCAGTATTTT.

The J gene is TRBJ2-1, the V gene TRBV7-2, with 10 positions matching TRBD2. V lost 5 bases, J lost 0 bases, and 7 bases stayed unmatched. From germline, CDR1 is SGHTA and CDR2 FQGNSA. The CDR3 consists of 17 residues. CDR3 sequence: CASSTGSGRPSYNEQFF. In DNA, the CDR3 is TGTGCCAGCAGCACAGGTAGCGGGAGGCCCTCCTACAATGAGCAGTTCTTC.

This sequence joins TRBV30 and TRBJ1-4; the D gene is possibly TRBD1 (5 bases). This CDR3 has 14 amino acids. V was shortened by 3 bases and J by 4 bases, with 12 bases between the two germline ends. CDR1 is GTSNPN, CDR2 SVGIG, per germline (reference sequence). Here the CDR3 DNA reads TGTGCCTGGAGCGGGCGGGGGATTAATGAAAAACTGTTTTTT. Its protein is CAWSGRGINEKLFF.

The CDR3 spells CASRVEPGTGELFF. The CDR3 bases are TGCGCCAGCAGGGTCGAGCCAGGCACCGGGGAGCTGTTTTTT. V gene TRBV5-1 combines with J gene TRBJ2-2; no clear D. CDR1 is SGHRS, CDR2 YFSETQ, per germline. V was shortened by 5 bases and J by 4 bases, with 12 bases between the two germline ends. The CDR3 extends over 14 amino acids.

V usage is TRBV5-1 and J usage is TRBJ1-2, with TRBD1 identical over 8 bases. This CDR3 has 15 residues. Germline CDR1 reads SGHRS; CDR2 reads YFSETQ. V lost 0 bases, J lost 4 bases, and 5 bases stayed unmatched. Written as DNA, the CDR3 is TGCGCCAGCAGCTTGGGACAGGGGTCAGGCTATGGCTACACCTTC. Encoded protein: CASSLGQGSGYGYTF.

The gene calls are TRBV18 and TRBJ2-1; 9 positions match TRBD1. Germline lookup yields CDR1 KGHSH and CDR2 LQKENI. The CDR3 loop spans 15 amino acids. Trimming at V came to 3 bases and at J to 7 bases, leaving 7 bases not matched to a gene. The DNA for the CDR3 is TGTGCCAGCTCACCCCAGGGACAGGGTAGGAATGAGCAGTTCTTC. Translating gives CASSPQGQGRNEQFF.

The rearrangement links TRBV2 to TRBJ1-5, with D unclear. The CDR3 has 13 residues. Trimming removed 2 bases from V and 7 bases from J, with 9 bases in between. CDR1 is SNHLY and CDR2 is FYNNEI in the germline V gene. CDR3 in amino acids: CASSERVMQPQHF. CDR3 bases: TGTGCCAGCAGTGAACGGGTGATGCAGCCCCAGCATTTT.

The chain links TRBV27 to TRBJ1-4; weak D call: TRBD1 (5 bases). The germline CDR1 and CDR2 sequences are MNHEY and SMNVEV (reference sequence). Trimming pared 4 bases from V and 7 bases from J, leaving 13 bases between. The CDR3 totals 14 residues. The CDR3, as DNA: TGTGCCAGCAGTTCCAGGGATTTTAGTGAAAAACTGTTTTTT. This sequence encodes CASSSRDFSEKLFF.

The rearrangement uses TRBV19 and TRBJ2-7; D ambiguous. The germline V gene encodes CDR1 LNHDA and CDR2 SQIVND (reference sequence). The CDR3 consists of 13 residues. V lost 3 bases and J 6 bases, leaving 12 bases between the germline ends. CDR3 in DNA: TGTGCCAGTAGTATGAAGTACCGCGGCGAGCAGTACTTC. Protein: CASSMKYRGEQYF.

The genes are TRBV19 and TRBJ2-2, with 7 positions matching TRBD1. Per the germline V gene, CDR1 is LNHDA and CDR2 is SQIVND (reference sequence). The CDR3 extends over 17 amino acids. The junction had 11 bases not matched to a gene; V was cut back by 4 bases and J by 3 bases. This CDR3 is CASSKGARKGDTGELFF. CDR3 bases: TGTGCCAGTAGTAAGGGGGCTAGAAAAGGCGACACCGGGGAGCTGTTTTTT.

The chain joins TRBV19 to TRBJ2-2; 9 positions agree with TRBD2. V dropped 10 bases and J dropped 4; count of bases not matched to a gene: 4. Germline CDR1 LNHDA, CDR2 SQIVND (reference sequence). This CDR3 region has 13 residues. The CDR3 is CATSAGGTGELFF. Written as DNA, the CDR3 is TGTGCCACCTCAGCGGGGGGCACCGGGGAGCTGTTTTTT. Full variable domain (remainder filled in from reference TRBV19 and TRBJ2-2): DGGITQSPKYLFRKEGQNVTLSCEQNLNHDAMYWYRQDPGQGLRLIYYSQIVNDFQKGDIAEGYSVSREKKESFPLTVTSAQKNPTAFYLCATSAGGTGELFFGEGSRLTVL.

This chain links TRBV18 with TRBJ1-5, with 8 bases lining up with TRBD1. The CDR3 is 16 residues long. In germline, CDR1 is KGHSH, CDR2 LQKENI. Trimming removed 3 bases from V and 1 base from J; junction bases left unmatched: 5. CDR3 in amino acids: CASSPERTGSNQPQHF. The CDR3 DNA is TGTGCCAGCTCACCGGAACGGACAGGGAGCAATCAGCCCCAGCATTTT.

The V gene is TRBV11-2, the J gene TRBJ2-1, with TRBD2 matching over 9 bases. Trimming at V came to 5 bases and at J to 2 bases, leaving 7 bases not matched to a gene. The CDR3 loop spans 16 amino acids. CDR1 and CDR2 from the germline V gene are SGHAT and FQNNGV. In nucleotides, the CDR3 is TGTGCCAGCAGCCGTACCGAGCGGGGGGCCTACAATGAGCAGTTCTTC. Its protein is CASSRTERGAYNEQFF.

In nucleotides, the CDR3 is TGTGCCAGCAGTTTATCCACGGACAACTCCTACGAGCAGTACTTC. This sequence encodes CASSLSTDNSYEQYF. V and J are TRBV28 and TRBJ2-7, with a tentative D call TRBD1 (5 bases). Looked up from germline, CDR1 is MDHEN and CDR2 is SYDVKM. There are 15 residues in the CDR3. The V end lost 1 base, the J end lost 0 bases, and 10 bases lay between the germline ends.